This record concerns one TCR beta chain sequence. The antigen remains unidentified. The data were taken from a study of T cell responses to AZD1222 COVID-19 vaccine. Study conclusions and caveats: Reportedly, nearly half of unique spike TCRs recognized epitopes outside B.1.351/B.1.1.7 mutations. The donor group comprised mostly white British people and more females; the analysis possibly underestimated clonal diversity. Without day 14 samples, only post-peak T cell repertoires were studied.

Germline lookup yields CDR1 SGHTA and CDR2 FQGNSA. This CDR3 region has 14 residues. With 5 bases removed from V and 10 bases from J, the gap between germline ends came to 15 bases. Here immunoSEQ multiplex PCR was the method, and the copy in TCRdb shows in-frame clones only, minus some. The sample consists of some 150,000 clones, about 90% of them appearing once. Source: peripheral blood, taken on day 0 of MenACWY control vaccination. This receptor was identified in an adult in good health. V is TRBV7-2 and J is TRBJ1-6; D gene unclear. CDR3 in DNA: TGTGCCAGCAGCCTGGACGGGAGTTTATCACCCCTCCACTTT. Translating gives CASSLDGSLSPLHF.